The 8 T cell receptor beta chains in this list originate from one sample, sequenced in a study of T cell clones after liver transplantation. Profiled with immunoSEQ multiplex PCR; TCRdb holds only in-frame clones, not every one. The sample yields about 75,000 clones, around four fifths seen once. The source material was CD4+ T cells from blood, sampled less than 50 months after liver transplant. The receptors originated from a human patient who received a liver transplant. The graft donor may have contributed some T cells.

V usage is TRBV10-3 and J usage is TRBJ2-1; D is perhaps TRBD1 (6 bases). Germline CDR1 ENHRY, CDR2 SYGVKD. V was cut by 0 bases and J by 8 bases, with 8 bases left in between. The CDR3 consists of 13 residues. In DNA form, the CDR3 reads TGTGCCATCAGTGAGTCTAGGGGGTATGAGCAGTTCTTC. The encoded protein is CAISESRGYEQFF.

The rearrangement uses TRBV5-4 and TRBJ2-4; D gene ambiguous. Trimming took 4 bases from V and 3 from J, leaving 11 bases between them. This CDR3 comprises 14 residues. Germline assignment: CDR1 SGHNT and CDR2 YYREEE (reference sequence). CDR3 in amino acids: CASSGQGNKNIQYF. In nucleotides, the CDR3 is TGTGCCAGCAGCGGTCAAGGGAACAAAAACATTCAGTACTTC.

The genes are TRBV7-2 and TRBJ1-1, with TRBD1 as a possible D gene (5 bases). The CDR3 extends over 16 amino acids. Trimming removed 5 bases from V and 2 bases from J, with 18 bases in between. Germline-derived CDR1 and CDR2 are SGHTA and FQGNSA. The CDR3 spells CASSEFRHGTNTEAFF. For the CDR3, the DNA is TGTGCCAGCAGCGAATTCCGTCACGGGACTAACACTGAAGCTTTCTTT.

The gene calls are TRBV9 and TRBJ2-2; no reliable D call. Germline values: CDR1 SGDLS, CDR2 YYNGEE. V was clipped by 4 bases and J by 7 bases, with 11 bases between them. This CDR3 is built from 13 residues. The CDR3 protein is CASSQAVVGELFF. CDR3 nucleotide sequence: TGTGCCAGCAGCCAGGCGGTAGTCGGGGAGCTGTTTTTT.

The chain has TRBV30 and TRBJ2-3, with no clear D. CDR3 length equals 12 residues. Germline V CDR1 and CDR2: GTSNPN, SVGIG (reference sequence). V lost 5 bases to trimming and J lost 5 bases, with 11 bases between them. The CDR3 loop is CAWARSGDTQYF. The CDR3 DNA sequence: TGTGCCTGGGCCAGATCTGGAGATACGCAGTATTTT.

V and J are TRBV4-2 and TRBJ1-6, with 8 bases identical to TRBD1. The junction had 5 bases not matched to a gene; V was cut back by 0 bases and J by 7 bases. CDR3 length: 16 residues. Germline loops: CDR1 LGHNA, CDR2 YNFKEQ. For the CDR3, the DNA is TGTGCCAGCAGCCAAGATAGGAACAGGGGGAATTCACCCCTCCACTTT. Translation: CASSQDRNRGNSPLHF.

This clone was detected a few times. The rearrangement links TRBV18 to TRBJ2-3; TRBD1 is a possible D gene (6 bases). CDR3 length equals 12 residues. The germline gives CDR1 KGHSH, CDR2 LQKENI. The V end was cut by 2 bases, the J end by 6 bases, with 6 bases between. The CDR3 sequence: CASSPGGDTQYF. Here the CDR3 DNA reads TGTGCCAGCTCACCAGGGGGCGATACGCAGTATTTT.

This clone came up once. CDR3 in DNA: TGCGCCAGCAGCCCGCTGGCGGGGGGGCCAGAGACCCAGTACTTC. It codes for CASSPLAGGPETQYF. This chain connects TRBV5-1 to TRBJ2-5, with TRBD2 matching 9 bases. The V gene end was trimmed by 4 bases and the J gene end by 4 bases; junction bases not matched to a gene: 8. The CDR3 contains 15 residues. Germline V gives CDR1 SGHRS, CDR2 YFSETQ.